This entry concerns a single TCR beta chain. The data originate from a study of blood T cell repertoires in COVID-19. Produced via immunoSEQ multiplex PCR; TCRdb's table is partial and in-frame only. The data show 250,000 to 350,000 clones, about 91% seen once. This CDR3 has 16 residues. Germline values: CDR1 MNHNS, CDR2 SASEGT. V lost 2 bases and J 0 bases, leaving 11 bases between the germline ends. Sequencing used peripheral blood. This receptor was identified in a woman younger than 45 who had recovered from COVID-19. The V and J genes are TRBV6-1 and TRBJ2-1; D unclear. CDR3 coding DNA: TGTGCCAGCAGTGAAATCGCTTTGAGCTCCTACAATGAGCAGTTCTTC. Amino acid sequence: CASSEIALSSYNEQFF.